The present T cell receptor (beta chain) was sequenced within a study of response to subunit inactivated influenza vaccine. Germline V gives CDR1 SGHRS, CDR2 YFSETQ. J gave up 3 bases and V 4 bases, and 6 bases lay outside the gene matches. This CDR3 has 14 amino acids. Study-wide results and limits: After each seasonal influenza vaccination, few new T cells are recruited, the authors suggested.

This clonotype was seen repeatedly, ten times or more. Antigen: not known. MiXCR was run by TCRdb on the RT-PCR reads, yielding one entry per CDR3 protein. Here the sample spans around 520,000 distinct CDR3 sequences, 12% being singletons. The material sequenced was PBMCs from blood, taken on the day of vaccination. The TCR sequence derives from a middle-aged man who received an inactivated influenza vaccine. The V and J genes are TRBV5-1 and TRBJ2-7; TRBD1 aligns across 8 bases. The CDR3 is CASSPGQGSYEQYF. In DNA form, the CDR3 reads TGCGCCAGCAGCCCCGGACAGGGAAGCTACGAGCAGTACTTC.